The 29 T cell receptor beta chains given below trace back to one sample, sequenced in a study of T cell clonotyping in hematopoietic cell transplantation. Assay used: immunoSEQ multiplex PCR; TCRdb lists only in-frame clones, some missing. The sample has under 45,000 clones; around nine tenths are singletons. The sample consisted of peripheral blood mononuclear cells. Receptors were obtained from a woman aged 40 to 50 in good health. Some clones in this sample may be carry-over from other donors' samples.

The chain combines TRBV7-3 with TRBJ2-3; 13 positions agree with TRBD2. The CDR3 is 16 amino acids. Losses at the gene ends were 5 bases for V and 2 bases for J; bases not matched to a gene: 4. From germline, CDR1 is SGHTA and CDR2 FQGTGA. The CDR3 sequence: CASSPGLAGVTDTQYF. CDR3 nucleotides: TGTGCCAGCAGCCCCGGACTAGCGGGAGTCACAGATACGCAGTATTTT.

The DNA of the CDR3 is TGTGCCAGCAGCGACGTAAGCGTCCCCTACGAGCAGTACTTC. Its protein product is CASSDVSVPYEQYF. V and J are TRBV5-4 and TRBJ2-7, with no clear D. Germline V gene sequence: CDR1 SGHNT, CDR2 YYREEE (reference sequence). The CDR3 is 14 amino acids. V lost 4 bases and J lost 2, with 13 bases in between.

V gene TRBV30 combines with J gene TRBJ2-7; no clear D gene. With 1 base removed from V and 5 bases from J, the gap between germline ends came to 9 bases. The CDR3 totals 12 residues. The germline V gene has CDR1 GTSNPN and CDR2 SVGIG (reference sequence). The CDR3 sequence is CAWSGGYHEQYF. DNA for the CDR3: TGTGCCTGGAGTGGGGGTTACCACGAGCAGTACTTC.

The table lists this clone with a few counts. This chain joins TRBV28 and TRBJ1-1; D call uncertain. This CDR3 spans 12 amino acids. Germline CDR1 is MDHEN and CDR2 is SYDVKM. Trimming stripped 6 bases from V and 3 bases from J, with 8 bases between. CDR3 in amino acids: CASSRVDTEAFF. As DNA, the CDR3 is TGTGCCAGCAGCCGGGTGGACACTGAAGCTTTCTTT.

This clone showed up just once. The gene calls are TRBV28 and TRBJ2-4; 7 bases fit TRBD1. CDR1 and CDR2 (germline): MDHEN, SYDVKM. The CDR3 sequence is 13 residues long. The ends lost 8 bases at V and 7 bases at J; junction bases unmatched: 8. The CDR3 DNA reads TGTGCCAGCGTCCTACAGGGGAGTAACATTCAGTACTTC. It encodes CASVLQGSNIQYF.

This clone was observed once. V usage is TRBV19 and J usage is TRBJ1-3; D perhaps matches TRBD1 (5 bases). Germline CDR1 is LNHDA and CDR2 is SQIVND (reference sequence). V lost 3 bases, J lost 0 bases, and 6 bases lay in between. The CDR3 is 14 residues long. CDR3: CASSIDSSGNTIYF. The CDR3 region has the DNA TGTGCCAGTAGTATCGACAGCTCTGGAAACACCATATATTTT.

V gene TRBV4-2 combines with J gene TRBJ2-2; 8 nucleotides align to TRBD2. V shed 3 bases and J 0 bases; nucleotides not matched to a gene: 6. Germline-derived CDR1 and CDR2 are LGHNA and YNFKEQ. This CDR3 contains 17 residues. CDR3 DNA: TGTGCCAGCAGCCATAATAGCGGGACTACGAACACCGGGGAGCTGTTTTTT. Translation: CASSHNSGTTNTGELFF.

This rearrangement joins TRBV30 to TRBJ2-7; 7 bases match TRBD2. This CDR3 has 16 residues. Germline V gene lookup returns CDR1 GTSNPN and CDR2 SVGIG (reference sequence). V dropped 3 bases and J dropped 2; count of bases not matched to a gene: 13. The CDR3 protein is CAWSTPRLAGTYEQYF. CDR3 coding DNA: TGTGCCTGGAGCACCCCCAGACTAGCCGGAACCTACGAGCAGTACTTC.

This sequence joins TRBV5-4 and TRBJ2-2; TRBD1 matches at 8 bases. V was pared by 2 bases and J by 1 base, with 1 base of the junction left unmatched. The CDR3 runs 15 residues. Looked up from germline, CDR1 is SGHNT and CDR2 is YYREEE (reference sequence). CDR3 nucleotide sequence: TGTGCCAGCAGCTTTGACAGGGGGAACACCGGGGAGCTGTTTTTT. Encoded protein: CASSFDRGNTGELFF.

The chain has TRBV19 and TRBJ2-1; a weak D match, TRBD2 (5 bases). From germline, CDR1 is LNHDA and CDR2 SQIVND (reference sequence). V was clipped by 7 bases and J by 2 bases, with 15 bases between them. The CDR3 has 15 residues. CDR3 residues: CASNPADGAYNEQFF. The CDR3 DNA reads as TGTGCCAGTAATCCGGCCGACGGGGCCTACAATGAGCAGTTCTTC.

The chain employs TRBV30 and TRBJ1-2; D gene unclear. Per germline, CDR1 GTSNPN and CDR2 SVGIG (reference sequence). The CDR3 is 15 amino acids. Trimming pared 3 bases from V and 4 bases from J, leaving 18 bases between. The CDR3 sequence is CAWRVRPNKPYGYTF. Here the CDR3 DNA reads TGTGCCTGGAGAGTTAGGCCAAACAAACCCTATGGCTACACCTTC.

This rearrangement joins TRBV11-3 to TRBJ2-5, with 7 bases fitting TRBD2. Germline CDR1 is SGHNT and CDR2 is YENEEA. The CDR3 runs to 14 residues. After removal of 5 bases from V and 6 bases from J, the junction contained 9 bases not matched to a gene. The CDR3 DNA reads TGTGCCAGCAGCCCAGGACTAGGCGTCCAGACCCAGTACTTC. It yields the protein CASSPGLGVQTQYF.

J is TRBJ2-3 and V is TRBV11-2; D is possibly TRBD2 (6 bases). The V gene's germline CDR1 is SGHAT and CDR2 FQNNGV. The CDR3 length is 15 residues. Trimming cost V 4 bases and J 0 bases, with 11 bases left between them. Here the CDR3 reads CASSSGTSSTDTQYF. The DNA for the CDR3 is TGTGCCAGCAGCTCCGGGACTTCTAGCACAGATACGCAGTATTTT. The whole variable domain, filled in from reference TRBV11-2 and TRBJ2-3, reads EAGVAQSPRYKIIEKRQSVAFWCNPISGHATLYWYQQILGQGPKLLIQFQNNGVVDDSQLPKDRFSAERLKGVDSTLKIQPAKLEDSAVYLCASSSGTSSTDTQYFGPGTRLTVL.

A few counts support this clone. V and J are TRBV5-1 and TRBJ2-7; D is undetermined. Germline V CDR1 and CDR2: SGHRS, YFSETQ. The CDR3 sequence is 12 residues long. Trimming took 4 bases from V and 0 from J, leaving 5 bases between them. CDR3 DNA sequence: TGCGCCAGCAGCCCGCCCTCCTACGAGCAGTACTTC. Its protein product is CASSPPSYEQYF.

The count of this clone is one. This chain uses TRBV19 with TRBJ1-2, with 7 positions matching TRBD1. Germline V gene lookup returns CDR1 LNHDA and CDR2 SQIVND (reference sequence). The junction had 10 bases not matched to a gene; V was cut back by 7 bases and J by 5 bases. The CDR3 loop spans 14 amino acids. The CDR3 sequence is CASNRDRRIYGYTF. Here the CDR3 DNA reads TGTGCCAGTAACCGGGACAGAAGAATATATGGCTACACCTTC. Variable domain in full (rest from reference TRBV19 and TRBJ1-2): DGGITQSPKYLFRKEGQNVTLSCEQNLNHDAMYWYRQDPGQGLRLIYYSQIVNDFQKGDIAEGYSVSREKKESFPLTVTSAQKNPTAFYLCASNRDRRIYGYTFGSGTRLTVV.

This clone was counted only a few times. This rearrangement joins TRBV2 to TRBJ1-2; TRBD1 might be the D (6 bases). Germline assignment: CDR1 SNHLY and CDR2 FYNNEI. V gave up 10 bases and J gave up 13 bases, with 19 bases separating them. The CDR3 totals 11 residues. CDR3 in amino acids: CATLRDTKFTF. The CDR3 DNA is TGTGCCACGCTAAGGGACACCAAATTCACCTTC.

The V and J genes are TRBV28 and TRBJ2-1, with a possible D match to TRBD2 (5 bases). Germline CDR1 MDHEN, CDR2 SYDVKM. The V gene lost 8 bases and the J gene lost 7 bases, with 15 bases spanning the gap. This CDR3 has 13 amino acids. CDR3 DNA: TGTGCCAGCTCCCCCGGAGGCTGGAATGAGCAGTTCTTC. As protein: CASSPGGWNEQFF.

The J gene is TRBJ2-5, the V gene TRBV7-3, with 7 bases identical to TRBD2. The trim removed 3 bases at V and 4 bases at J, leaving 8 bases unmatched. This CDR3 has 15 amino acids. The germline V gene has CDR1 SGHTA and CDR2 FQGTGA. The CDR3 coding sequence is TGTGCCAGCAGCTTTTCCGGCGGGAGTTCAGAGACCCAGTACTTC. Amino acids: CASSFSGGSSETQYF.

The J gene is TRBJ2-7, the V gene TRBV7-3, with D perhaps TRBD1 or TRBD2 (5 bases each). Germline V lookup: CDR1 SGHTA, CDR2 FQGTGA. The length of the CDR3 is 14 residues. V lost 4 bases and J 3 bases, leaving 13 bases between the germline ends. The CDR3 here is CASSSRDGIYEQYF. The CDR3 DNA reads as TGTGCCAGCAGCTCCCGGGACGGGATCTACGAGCAGTACTTC.

The V gene is TRBV27, the J gene TRBJ1-5, with D possibly matching TRBD1 (5 bases). Trimming took off 1 base at V and 2 bases at J, with 6 bases between the two ends. CDR1 MNHEY and CDR2 SMNVEV come from the germline V gene (reference sequence). The CDR3 length is 14 residues. The DNA of the CDR3 is TGTGCCAGCAGTTTATTAGGGGGCAATCAGCCCCAGCATTTT. Translated: CASSLLGGNQPQHF.

J is TRBJ1-4 and V is TRBV25-1, with TRBD1 matching over 8 bases. After removal of 4 bases from V and 0 bases from J, the junction contained 4 bases not matched to a gene. CDR1 and CDR2 (germline): MGHDK, SYGVNS. CDR3 length: 16 residues. The CDR3 DNA sequence: TGTGCCAGCAGTGTCACGACAGGGGCAACTAATGAAAAACTGTTTTTT. This codes for CASSVTTGATNEKLFF.

This chain uses TRBV6-6 with TRBJ2-6; the D is unclear. CDR1 is MNHNY and CDR2 is SVGAGI in the germline V gene (reference sequence). Trimming stripped 11 bases from V and 0 bases from J, with 5 bases between. CDR3 size: 12 residues. CDR3 sequence reads: CAAASGANVLTF. CDR3 sequence (DNA): TGTGCCGCAGCCTCTGGGGCCAACGTCCTGACTTTC.

The chain combines TRBV19 with TRBJ2-7; the match to TRBD1 covers 9 bases. The CDR3 has 15 residues. From germline, CDR1 is LNHDA and CDR2 SQIVND (reference sequence). The trim removed 6 bases at V and 3 bases at J, leaving 9 bases unmatched. In nucleotides, the CDR3 is TGTGCCAGTAGGCAATCCGGGACAGGGAACTACGAGCAGTACTTC. As protein: CASRQSGTGNYEQYF.

The rearrangement links TRBV28 to TRBJ1-1; D is unclear. V lost 4 bases, J lost 2 bases, and 17 bases lay in between. CDR1 and CDR2 (germline): MDHEN, SYDVKM. This CDR3 comprises 16 residues. This CDR3 reads CASSSPGEALNTEAFF. The DNA for the CDR3 is TGTGCCAGCAGTTCCCCTGGAGAAGCCCTAAACACTGAAGCTTTCTTT.

The rearrangement uses TRBV30 and TRBJ1-1; TRBD1 might be the D (5 bases). Germline CDR1 GTSNPN, CDR2 SVGIG (reference sequence). The CDR3 contains 17 residues. Trimming removed 2 bases at V and 0 bases at J, with 19 bases between. The CDR3 DNA is TGTGCCTGGAGTCCTCGCACTAACGGGGACTTGAACACTGAAGCTTTCTTT. It is translated as CAWSPRTNGDLNTEAFF.

V gene TRBV1 combines with J gene TRBJ1-5. TRBV1 is flagged as a pseudogene. This CDR3 comprises 14 residues. CDR3 DNA: TGCACCAGCAGCCAAGTGGGATCCCTACAGCCCCAGCATTTT. This encodes CTSSQVGSLQPQHF.

The chain links TRBV27 to TRBJ2-7; 8 bases are shared with TRBD1. J was trimmed by 4 bases and V by 8 bases; bases with no gene match: 4. Germline assignment: CDR1 MNHEY and CDR2 SMNVEV (reference sequence). The CDR3 is 12 residues long. CDR3 bases: TGTGCCAGCGGAAGACAGGGGTACGAGCAGTACTTC. As protein: CASGRQGYEQYF.

V usage is TRBV6-1 and J usage is TRBJ2-5; weak D call: TRBD2 (5 bases). The V gene lost 3 bases and the J gene lost 5 bases, with 13 bases spanning the gap. Germline V CDR1 and CDR2: MNHNS, SASEGT. The CDR3 contains 14 residues. The CDR3 region has the DNA TGTGCCAGCAGTGAGTTGGCGGGTGGGGAGACCCAGTACTTC. Protein sequence: CASSELAGGETQYF.

The chain combines TRBV28 with TRBJ1-2, with D unresolved. Trimming shortened V by 7 bases and J by 4 bases, and 16 bases separated the two germline ends. This CDR3 spans 14 amino acids. Germline V lookup: CDR1 MDHEN, CDR2 SYDVKM. CDR3: CASTLDPGGYGYTF. The CDR3 coding sequence is TGTGCCAGCACCCTGGACCCAGGCGGCTATGGCTACACCTTC.